The source of this TCR beta chain is a study of T-cell memory formation after mild COVID-19. Notes on the study in general: CM and EM subsets held most contracting CD4+ clones; EMRA held CD8+ ones.

A single record per CDR3 protein comes from TCRdb applying MiXCR to the 5' RACE reads. The sample includes fewer than 250,000 distinct CDR3 sequences, around 30% of them seen just once. The CDR3 loop spans 13 amino acids. V lost 5 bases, J lost 5 bases, and 2 bases stayed unmatched. This clonotype was detected ten times or more. Its cognate antigen is unknown. The sequencing input was PBMCs or a T cell subset sorted from them (not recorded which). This clonotype was sampled from an adult woman who had mild COVID-19 (a few samples of this study predate the infection). Cell type and time point are not known. V gene TRBV12-3 or TRBV12-4 combines with J gene TRBJ1-1; 10 positions agree with TRBD1. The DNA of the CDR3 is TGTGCCAGCAGTCGGACAGGGGGGACTGAAGCTTTCTTT. Its translation: CASSRTGGTEAFF.